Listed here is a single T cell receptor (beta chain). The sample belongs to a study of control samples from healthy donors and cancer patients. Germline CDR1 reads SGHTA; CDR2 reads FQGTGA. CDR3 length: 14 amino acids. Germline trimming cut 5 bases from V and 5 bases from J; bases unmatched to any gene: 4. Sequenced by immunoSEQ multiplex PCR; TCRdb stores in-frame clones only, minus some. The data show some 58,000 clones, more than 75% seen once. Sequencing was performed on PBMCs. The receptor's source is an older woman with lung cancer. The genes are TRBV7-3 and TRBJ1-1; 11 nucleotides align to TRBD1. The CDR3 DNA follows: TGTGCCAGCAGCGTTGGGACAGGGGGGACTGAAGCTTTCTTT. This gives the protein CASSVGTGGTEAFF.